A selection of T cell receptor beta chains follows, all from one sample in a study of blood T cell repertoires in COVID-19. The protocol was immunoSEQ multiplex PCR, while the TCRdb copy is restricted to in-frame clones and leaves out a portion. The sample carries 100,000 or so clones, 86% recorded once. The sequencing input was peripheral blood. These receptors all come from a woman aged 55-75 years in a cohort sampled during active or convalescent COVID-19. Both conserved end residues are part of each CDR3. Each record gives: J gene, V gene, clone size, D gene, CDR3 DNA, CDR3 protein. The D gene is left open where the match is weak. Expanded clones get a size class; other rows say once, few or many, or leave the size out.

j_gene: TRBJ1-6
v_gene: TRBV3-1/TRBV3-2
abundance: -
d_gene: TRBD1
CDR3nt: TGTGCCAGCAGCCCCTGGGACAGGGCGGGCGATTCACCCCTCCACTTT
CDR3aa: CASSPWDRAGDSPLHF

j_gene: TRBJ2-7
v_gene: TRBV7-6
abundance: -
d_gene: -
CDR3nt: TGTGCCAGCAGCTTAGGTGTGACAGACCCCTACGAGCAGTACTTC
CDR3aa: CASSLGVTDPYEQYF

j_gene: TRBJ1-1
v_gene: TRBV3-1/TRBV3-2
abundance: -
d_gene: -
CDR3nt: TGTGCCAGCAGCCAAGCGGGGGGGGCGCGCACTGAAGCTTTCTTT
CDR3aa: CASSQAGGARTEAFF

j_gene: TRBJ1-1
v_gene: TRBV27
abundance: -
d_gene: -
CDR3nt: TGTGCCAGCAGTTTTTCAGGGGACACTGAAGCTTTCTTT
CDR3aa: CASSFSGDTEAFF

j_gene: TRBJ2-1
v_gene: TRBV5-1
abundance: -
d_gene: -
CDR3nt: TGCGCCAGCAAGGTAGCGGTAGGGGCTAATGAGCAGTTCTTC
CDR3aa: CASKVAVGANEQFF

j_gene: TRBJ2-1
v_gene: TRBV7-2
abundance: -
d_gene: -
CDR3nt: TGTGCCAGCCCCTCGAGCGGTCGGCAGTTCTTC
CDR3aa: CASPSSGRQFF

j_gene: TRBJ2-1
v_gene: TRBV5-6
abundance: -
d_gene: TRBD2
CDR3nt: TGTGCCAGCAGCTTAGCGGGAGGCGCCTACAATGAGCAGTTCTTC
CDR3aa: CASSLAGGAYNEQFF

j_gene: TRBJ1-4
v_gene: TRBV7-9
abundance: -
d_gene: TRBD1
CDR3nt: TGTGCCAGCAGCTTAGGGGGGACAGGGCAAAATGAAAAACTGTTTTTT
CDR3aa: CASSLGGTGQNEKLFF

j_gene: TRBJ1-5
v_gene: TRBV28
abundance: -
d_gene: -
CDR3nt: TGTGCCAGCAGTGCCGGGACACCTAGCAATCAGCCCCAGCATTTT
CDR3aa: CASSAGTPSNQPQHF

j_gene: TRBJ1-2
v_gene: TRBV19
abundance: -
d_gene: TRBD1
CDR3nt: TGTGCCAGTAGTATAGGGACAGGGGGCTACTATGGCTACACCTTC
CDR3aa: CASSIGTGGYYGYTF

j_gene: TRBJ1-1
v_gene: TRBV7-9
abundance: -
d_gene: TRBD1
CDR3nt: TGTGCCAGCAGCTGGGGACAGGGAAGACCTGAAGCTTTCTTT
CDR3aa: CASSWGQGRPEAFF

j_gene: TRBJ2-1
v_gene: TRBV15
abundance: -
d_gene: TRBD2
CDR3nt: TGTGCCACCAAAAGACGACAGGAGAGTAGCGGGAGGGCCGGTAATGAGCAGTTCTTC
CDR3aa: CATKRRQESSGRAGNEQFF

j_gene: TRBJ2-3
v_gene: TRBV7-3
abundance: once
d_gene: -
CDR3nt: TGTGCCAGCAGCTTAAGAGGCGATCCCACAGATACGCAGTATTTT
CDR3aa: CASSLRGDPTDTQYF

j_gene: TRBJ2-5
v_gene: TRBV7-8
abundance: -
d_gene: -
CDR3nt: TGTGCCAGCAGCCCGACCCCAGACGACCTCGGGGAGACCCAGTACTTC
CDR3aa: CASSPTPDDLGETQYF

j_gene: TRBJ2-2
v_gene: TRBV10-2
abundance: -
d_gene: TRBD2
CDR3nt: TGCGCCAGCAGGTCGGCTAGCGGGCTTGGGAATGCCTGGGAGCTGTTTTTT
CDR3aa: CASRSASGLGNAWELFF

j_gene: TRBJ1-4
v_gene: TRBV5-1
abundance: -
d_gene: TRBD1
CDR3nt: TGCGCCAGCAGCCGGGACAGGGGGCGCCATGAAAAACTGTTTTTT
CDR3aa: CASSRDRGRHEKLFF

j_gene: TRBJ2-5
v_gene: TRBV18
abundance: -
d_gene: -
CDR3nt: TGTGCCAGCTCACTGGCGGGCGGAACAGGGAGTGAGACCCAGTACTTC
CDR3aa: CASSLAGGTGSETQYF

j_gene: TRBJ2-1
v_gene: TRBV4-1
abundance: -
d_gene: TRBD2
CDR3nt: TGCGCCAGCAGCCCGACGGGGACTAGCGGGAGAAATGAGCAGTTCTTC
CDR3aa: CASSPTGTSGRNEQFF

j_gene: TRBJ2-7
v_gene: TRBV5-4
abundance: -
d_gene: -
CDR3nt: TGTGCCAGCAGCTCCCCGTCGGCGGGTACCTACGAGCAGTACTTC
CDR3aa: CASSSPSAGTYEQYF

j_gene: TRBJ1-3
v_gene: TRBV5-1
abundance: -
d_gene: -
CDR3nt: TGCGCCAGCAGCCAACAACAGGCCGACTCTGGAAACACCATATATTTT
CDR3aa: CASSQQQADSGNTIYF

j_gene: TRBJ1-5
v_gene: TRBV28
abundance: few
d_gene: TRBD1
CDR3nt: TGTGCCAGCAGTCCCGCACAGGGGTTTCACCAGCCCCAGCATTTT
CDR3aa: CASSPAQGFHQPQHF

j_gene: TRBJ2-6
v_gene: TRBV7-9
abundance: -
d_gene: -
CDR3nt: TGTGCCAGCAGGTCGCGTCCTGGGGCCAGCTCTGGGGCCAACGTCCTGACTTTC
CDR3aa: CASRSRPGASSGANVLTF